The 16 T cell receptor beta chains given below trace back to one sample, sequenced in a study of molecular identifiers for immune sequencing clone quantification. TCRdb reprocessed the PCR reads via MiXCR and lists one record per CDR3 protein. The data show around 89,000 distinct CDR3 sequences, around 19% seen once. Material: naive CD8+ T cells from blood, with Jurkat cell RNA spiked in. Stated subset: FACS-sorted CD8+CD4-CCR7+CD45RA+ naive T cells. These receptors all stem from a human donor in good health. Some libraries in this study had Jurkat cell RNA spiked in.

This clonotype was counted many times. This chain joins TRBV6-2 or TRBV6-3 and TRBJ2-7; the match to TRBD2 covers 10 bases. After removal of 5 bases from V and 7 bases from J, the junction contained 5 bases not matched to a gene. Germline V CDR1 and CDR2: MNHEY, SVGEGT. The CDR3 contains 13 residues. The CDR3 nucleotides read TGTGCCAGCAGTCTAGCGGGAGTGTTTGAGCAGTACTTC. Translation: CASSLAGVFEQYF.

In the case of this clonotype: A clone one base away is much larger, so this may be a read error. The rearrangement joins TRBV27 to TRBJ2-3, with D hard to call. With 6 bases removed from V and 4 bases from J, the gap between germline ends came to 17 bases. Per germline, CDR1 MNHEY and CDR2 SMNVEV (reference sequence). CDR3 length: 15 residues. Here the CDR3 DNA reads TGTGCCAGCAGCGAAGTCTACACCCGCGCAGATACGCAGTATTTT. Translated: CASSEVYTRADTQYF.

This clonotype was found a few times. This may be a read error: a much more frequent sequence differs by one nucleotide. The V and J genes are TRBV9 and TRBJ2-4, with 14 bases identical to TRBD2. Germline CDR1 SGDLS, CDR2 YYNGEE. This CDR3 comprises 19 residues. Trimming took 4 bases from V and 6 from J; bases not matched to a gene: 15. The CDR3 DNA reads TGTGCCAGCAGCTCCCTCGGGACTAGCGGGAGTTCAGAAAGAAACATTCAGTACTTC. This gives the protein CASSSLGTSGSSERNIQYF.

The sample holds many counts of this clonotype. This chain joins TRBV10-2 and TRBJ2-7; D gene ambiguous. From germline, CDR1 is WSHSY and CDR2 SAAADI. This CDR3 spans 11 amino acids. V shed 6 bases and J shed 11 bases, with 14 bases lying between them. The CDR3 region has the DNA TGCGCCAGCAGAGGGTGGGAAGCCGAGTACTTC. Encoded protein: CASRGWEAEYF.

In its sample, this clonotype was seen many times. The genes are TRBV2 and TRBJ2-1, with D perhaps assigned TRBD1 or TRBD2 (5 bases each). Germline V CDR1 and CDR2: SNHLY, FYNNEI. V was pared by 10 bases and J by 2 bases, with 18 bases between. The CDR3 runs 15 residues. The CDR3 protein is CATRDHLRAYNEQFF. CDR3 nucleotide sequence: TGTGCCACCCGGGACCACCTACGAGCCTACAATGAGCAGTTCTTC.

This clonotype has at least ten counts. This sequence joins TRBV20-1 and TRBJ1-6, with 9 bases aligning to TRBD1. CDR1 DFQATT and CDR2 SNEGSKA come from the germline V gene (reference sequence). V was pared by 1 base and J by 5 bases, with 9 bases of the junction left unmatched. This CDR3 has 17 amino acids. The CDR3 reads CSARALTGDRDNSPLHF. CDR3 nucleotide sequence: TGCAGTGCTAGAGCCCTGACGGGGGACAGGGATAATTCACCCCTCCACTTT.

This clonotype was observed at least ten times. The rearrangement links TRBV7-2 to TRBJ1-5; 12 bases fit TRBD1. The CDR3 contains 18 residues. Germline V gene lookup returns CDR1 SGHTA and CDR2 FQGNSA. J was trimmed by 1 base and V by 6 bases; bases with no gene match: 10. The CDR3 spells CASSTGTGGYMSNQPQHF. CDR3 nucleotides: TGTGCCAGCAGTACGGGGACAGGGGGCTACATGAGCAATCAGCCCCAGCATTTT. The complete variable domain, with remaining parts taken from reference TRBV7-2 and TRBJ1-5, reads GAGVSQSPSNKVTEKGKDVELRCDPISGHTALYWYRQSLGQGLEFLIYFQGNSAPDKSGLPSDRFSAERTGGSVSTLTIQRTQQEDSAVYLCASSTGTGGYMSNQPQHFGDGTRLSIL.

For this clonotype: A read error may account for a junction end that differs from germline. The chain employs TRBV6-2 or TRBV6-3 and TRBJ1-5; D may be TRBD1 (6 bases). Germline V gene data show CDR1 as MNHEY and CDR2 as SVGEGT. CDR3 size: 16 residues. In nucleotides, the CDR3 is TGTGCCCGCAGAGGGAACTTCAGGGGCCCGGGTCAGCCCCAGCATTTC. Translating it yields CARRGNFRGPGQPQHF.

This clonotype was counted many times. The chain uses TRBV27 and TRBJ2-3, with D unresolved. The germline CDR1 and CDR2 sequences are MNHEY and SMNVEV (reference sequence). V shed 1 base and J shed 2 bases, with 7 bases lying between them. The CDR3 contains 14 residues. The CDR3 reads CASSLLGVTDTQYF. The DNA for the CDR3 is TGTGCCAGCAGTTTATTAGGCGTCACAGATACGCAGTATTTT.

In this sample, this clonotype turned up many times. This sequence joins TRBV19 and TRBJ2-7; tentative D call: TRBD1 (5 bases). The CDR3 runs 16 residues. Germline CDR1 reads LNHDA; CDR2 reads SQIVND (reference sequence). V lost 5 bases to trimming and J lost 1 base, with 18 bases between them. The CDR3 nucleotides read TGTGCCAGTAGTCCTACGACAGAAGTCTTTTCCTACGAGCAGTACTTC. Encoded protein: CASSPTTEVFSYEQYF. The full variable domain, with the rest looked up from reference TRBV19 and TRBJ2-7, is DGGITQSPKYLFRKEGQNVTLSCEQNLNHDAMYWYRQDPGQGLRLIYYSQIVNDFQKGDIAEGYSVSREKKESFPLTVTSAQKNPTAFYLCASSPTTEVFSYEQYFGPGTRLTVT.

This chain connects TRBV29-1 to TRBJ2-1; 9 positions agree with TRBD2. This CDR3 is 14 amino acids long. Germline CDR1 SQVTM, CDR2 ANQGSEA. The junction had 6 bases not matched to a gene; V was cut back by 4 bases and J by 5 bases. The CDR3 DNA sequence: TGCAGCGTTGTAGCGGGGGAGACCCACAATGAGCAGTTCTTC. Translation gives CSVVAGETHNEQFF.

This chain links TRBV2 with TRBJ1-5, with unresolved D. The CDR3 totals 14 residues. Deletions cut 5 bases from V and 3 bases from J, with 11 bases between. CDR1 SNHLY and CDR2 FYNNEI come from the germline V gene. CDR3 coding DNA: TGTGCCAGCAGTCTCGGGATCTACAATCAGCCCCAGCATTTT. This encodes CASSLGIYNQPQHF.

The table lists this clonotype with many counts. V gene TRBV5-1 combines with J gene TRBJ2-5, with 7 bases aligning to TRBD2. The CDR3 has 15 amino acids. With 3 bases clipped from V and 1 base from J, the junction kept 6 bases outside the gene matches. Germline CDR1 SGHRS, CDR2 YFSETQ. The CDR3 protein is CASSSGGGLQETQYF. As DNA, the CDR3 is TGCGCCAGCAGCTCCGGCGGGGGACTCCAAGAGACCCAGTACTTC.

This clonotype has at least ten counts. This CDR3 is CASSPRTSPYNEQFF. The CDR3, as DNA: TGTGCCAGCAGCCCAAGGACTAGCCCCTACAATGAGCAGTTCTTC. The rearrangement joins TRBV7-9 to TRBJ2-1; 8 bases are shared with TRBD2. CDR3 size: 15 residues. Germline-derived CDR1 and CDR2 are SEHNR and FQNEAQ (reference sequence). V gave up 5 bases and J gave up 2 bases; unmatched junction bases: 5.

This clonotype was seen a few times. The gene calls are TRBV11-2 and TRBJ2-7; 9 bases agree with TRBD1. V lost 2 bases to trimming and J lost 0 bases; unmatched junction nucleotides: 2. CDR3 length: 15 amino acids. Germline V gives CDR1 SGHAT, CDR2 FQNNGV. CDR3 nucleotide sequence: TGTGCCAGCAGCTTATGGGACAGGGCCTCCTACGAGCAGTACTTC. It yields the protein CASSLWDRASYEQYF.

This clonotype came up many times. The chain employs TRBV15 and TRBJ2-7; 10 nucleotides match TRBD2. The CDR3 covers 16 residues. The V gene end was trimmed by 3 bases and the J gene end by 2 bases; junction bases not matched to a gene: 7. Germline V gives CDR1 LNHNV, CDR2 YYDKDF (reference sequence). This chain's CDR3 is CATSSFLTSGTYEQYF. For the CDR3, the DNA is TGTGCCACCAGCAGTTTCCTAACTAGCGGGACCTACGAGCAGTACTTC.